This entry concerns a single T cell receptor beta chain. Its antigen remains undetermined. From each donor, a roughly 2.5 ml peripheral blood sample was collected into PAXgene tubes and kept at -80 degrees C. Total RNA was isolated from whole blood with the PAXgene blood miRNA kit on an automated QIAcube, without T cell sorting. Peripheral blood from monozygotic twin pairs concordant or discordant for inflammatory bowel disease was subjected to deep TCRalpha and TCRbeta repertoire profiling with unique molecular barcoding. For every twin pair, smoking habits were documented, and each individual was categorised as a current, former or never smoker. The library was prepared using 5' RACE. Each TCR library was prepared from about 3.5 ug of total RNA. cDNA was synthesized with SMARTScribe reverse transcriptase in eight separate reactions per sample. During cDNA synthesis, template switching introduced unique molecular identifiers that contained a 6-nucleotide sample barcode. TCRalpha and TCRbeta cDNA was amplified in two nested PCRs of approximately 17 and 9 cycles, and bead purification was carried out after each PCR. Before amplification, the cDNA was both treated with uracil DNA-glycosylase and purified with the QIAquick PCR purification kit. The second PCR added Illumina TruSeq-compatible adapters along with sample-specific barcodes. Library quality and concentration were checked on TapeStation and Qubit, and libraries were pooled at 4.5 to 5.5 ng each. Sequencing of pooled libraries was carried out on an Illumina HiSeq2500 single-index Rapid Run using 2 x 100 bp reads and custom sequencing primers. The original pipeline was this. UMI-based consensus assembly with MiGEC version 1.2.6 was used to correct PCR and sequencing errors. MiXCR version 2.1.1 handled V(D)J alignment, clonotype assembly and CDR3 extraction. Normalisation of gene usage, clonotype sharing and MAIT/NKT TCR abundance was achieved by analysing the top 1000, 10 000 and 20 000 clonotypes per sample. Diversity was computed as the inverse Simpson index with the vegan R package after downsampling to 27 000 UMIs. Paired Mann-Whitney U tests were applied to discordant twin pairs, with Benjamini-Hochberg correction for multiple testing. TCRdb reprocessed the reads and provides one entry for every CDR3 protein sequence; no DNA is given. TCRdb, not the original authors, processed these V and J calls. The sample's clone listing holds around 190,000 distinct CDR3 sequences. Roughly 1.7% of the sample is held by the ten biggest clonotypes.

This entry comes from a study of monozygotic twins with inflammatory bowel disease (dated by TCRdb to the late 2010s). Concerning the study at large: A total of some 30 monozygotic twin pairs were included in the full study, comprising nine German pairs (four IBD-concordant, five IBD-discordant) and 19 IBD-discordant Danish pairs. The search for disease-associated traits relied mainly on comparing IBD patients with their genetically identical healthy co-twins within discordant pairs. Each individual had, on average, about 151 000 unique TCRalpha sequences and 181 000 unique TCRbeta sequences available for analysis. Paper-wide results and their limitations: A decrease in TCRbeta repertoire diversity, as measured by inverse Simpson index, was observed in IBD patients compared with their healthy co-twins. Distinction between different T cell subtypes could not be achieved in the analysis. The results gave no support for a single strong signal or clonotype linked to IBD. Because patients received different immunosuppressive treatments, the repertoires may have picked up extra background noise and variability between individuals. Repertoire similarity did not differ between concordant and discordant twins, which could be due to limited statistical power. Compared with healthy twins, IBD patients had fewer clonotypes in common with other individuals, a difference most pronounced in patients showing signs of disease activity.

The CDR3 measures 12 amino acids from cysteine to phenylalanine. No DNA is listed. The V and J genes are TRBV12-3 or TRBV12-4 and TRBJ2-7. The sample comprised blood. The TCR comes from a human donor with ulcerative colitis or Crohn's disease, or a healthy co-twin of an affected twin (not recorded which). The CDR3 loop reads CASSPQAYEQYF.